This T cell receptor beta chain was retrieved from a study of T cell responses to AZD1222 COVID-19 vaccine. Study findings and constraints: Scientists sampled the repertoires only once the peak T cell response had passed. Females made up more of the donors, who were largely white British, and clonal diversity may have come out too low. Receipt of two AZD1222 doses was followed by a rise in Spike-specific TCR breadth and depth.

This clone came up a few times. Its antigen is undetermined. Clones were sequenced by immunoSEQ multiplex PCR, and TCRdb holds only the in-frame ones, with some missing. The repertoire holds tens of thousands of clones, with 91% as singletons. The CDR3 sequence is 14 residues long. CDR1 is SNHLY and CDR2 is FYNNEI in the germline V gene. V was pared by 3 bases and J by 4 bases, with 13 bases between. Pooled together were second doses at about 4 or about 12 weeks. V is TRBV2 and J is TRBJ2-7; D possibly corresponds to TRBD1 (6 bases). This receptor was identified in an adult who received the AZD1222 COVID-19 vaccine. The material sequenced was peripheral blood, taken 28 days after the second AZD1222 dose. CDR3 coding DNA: TGTGCCAGCAGTGATGGCGGACAGCTATACGAGCAGTACTTC. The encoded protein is CASSDGGQLYEQYF.